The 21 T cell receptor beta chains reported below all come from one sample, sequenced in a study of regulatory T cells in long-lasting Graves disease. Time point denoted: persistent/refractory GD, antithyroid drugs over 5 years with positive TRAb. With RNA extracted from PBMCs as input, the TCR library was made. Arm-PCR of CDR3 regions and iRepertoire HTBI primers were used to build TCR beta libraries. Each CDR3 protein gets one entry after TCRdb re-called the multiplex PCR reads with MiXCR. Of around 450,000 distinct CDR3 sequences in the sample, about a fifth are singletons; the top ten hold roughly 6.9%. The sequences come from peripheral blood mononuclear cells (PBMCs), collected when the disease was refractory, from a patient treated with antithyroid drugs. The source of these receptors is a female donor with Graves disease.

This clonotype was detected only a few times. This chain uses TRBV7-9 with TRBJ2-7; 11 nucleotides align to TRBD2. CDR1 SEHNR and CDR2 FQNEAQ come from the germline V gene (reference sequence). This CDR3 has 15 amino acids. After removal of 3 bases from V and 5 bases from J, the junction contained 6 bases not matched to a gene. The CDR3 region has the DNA TGTGCCAGCAGCTTGGCACTAGCGGGAGTTCACGAGCAGTACTTC. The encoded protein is CASSLALAGVHEQYF.

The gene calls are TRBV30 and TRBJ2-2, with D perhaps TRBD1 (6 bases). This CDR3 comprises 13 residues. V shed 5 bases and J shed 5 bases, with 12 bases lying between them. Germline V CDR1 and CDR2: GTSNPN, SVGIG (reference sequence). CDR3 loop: CAWGHRETGELFF. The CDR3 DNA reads TGTGCCTGGGGTCACAGGGAAACCGGGGAGCTGTTTTTT.

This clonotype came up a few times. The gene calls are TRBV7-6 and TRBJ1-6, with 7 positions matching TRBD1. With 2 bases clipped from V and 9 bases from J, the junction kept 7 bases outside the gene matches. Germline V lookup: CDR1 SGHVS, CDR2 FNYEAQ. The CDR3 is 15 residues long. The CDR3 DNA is TGTGCCAGCAGCTTAAACCCGACAGGGTCTTCACCCCTCCACTTT. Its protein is CASSLNPTGSSPLHF.

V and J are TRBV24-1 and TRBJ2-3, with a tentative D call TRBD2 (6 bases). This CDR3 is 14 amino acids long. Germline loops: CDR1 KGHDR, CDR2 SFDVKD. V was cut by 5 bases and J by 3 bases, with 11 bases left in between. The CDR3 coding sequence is TGTGCCACCAGTGCGGGAGTAGGTACAGATACGCAGTATTTT. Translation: CATSAGVGTDTQYF.

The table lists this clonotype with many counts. CDR3 residues: CASSYYSGPEAFF. CDR3 nucleotide sequence: TGTGCCAGCAGTTACTACTCTGGTCCTGAAGCTTTCTTT. V is TRBV6-2 or TRBV6-3 and J is TRBJ1-1; no definite D call. Trimming stripped 1 base from V and 6 bases from J, with 9 bases between. The CDR3 length is 13 residues. In germline, CDR1 is MNHEY, CDR2 SVGEGT.

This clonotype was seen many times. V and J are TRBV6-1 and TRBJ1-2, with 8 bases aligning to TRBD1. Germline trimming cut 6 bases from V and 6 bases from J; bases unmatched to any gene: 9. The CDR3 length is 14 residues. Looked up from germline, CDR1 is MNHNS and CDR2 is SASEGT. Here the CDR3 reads CASRKWTGPNGYTF. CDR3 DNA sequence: TGTGCCAGCAGGAAGTGGACAGGGCCTAATGGCTACACCTTC.

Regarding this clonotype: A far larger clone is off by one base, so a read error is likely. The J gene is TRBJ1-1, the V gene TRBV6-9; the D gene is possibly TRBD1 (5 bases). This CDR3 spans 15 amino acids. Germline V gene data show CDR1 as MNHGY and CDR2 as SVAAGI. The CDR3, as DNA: TGTGCCAGCAGTTACGGTCTCCTAGCGGACACTGAAACTTTCTTT. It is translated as CASSYGLLADTETFF.

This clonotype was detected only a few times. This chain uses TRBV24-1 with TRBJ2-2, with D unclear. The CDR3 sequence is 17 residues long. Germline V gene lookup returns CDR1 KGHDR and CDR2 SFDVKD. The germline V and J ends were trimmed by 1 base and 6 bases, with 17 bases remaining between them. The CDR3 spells CATSDLGSQGNPGELFF. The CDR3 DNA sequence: TGTGCCACCAGTGATTTAGGCAGCCAAGGGAATCCCGGGGAGCTGTTTTTT.

DNA of the CDR3: TGTGCCAGCAGTTACGGGACAGGGGCTCTTCATGGCTACACCTTC. This codes for CASSYGTGALHGYTF. This chain links TRBV6-2 or TRBV6-3 with TRBJ1-2, with 10 bases identical to TRBD1. V lost 2 bases to trimming and J lost 6 bases; unmatched junction nucleotides: 6. The CDR3 spans 15 residues. Germline assignment: CDR1 MNHEY and CDR2 SVGEGT.

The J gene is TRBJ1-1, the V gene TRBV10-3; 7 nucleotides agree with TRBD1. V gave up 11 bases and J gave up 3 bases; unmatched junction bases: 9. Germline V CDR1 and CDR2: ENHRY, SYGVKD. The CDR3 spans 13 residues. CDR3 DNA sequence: TGTGCCTCAAGGGGGGGGACAGACACTGAAGCTTTCTTT. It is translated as CASRGGTDTEAFF.

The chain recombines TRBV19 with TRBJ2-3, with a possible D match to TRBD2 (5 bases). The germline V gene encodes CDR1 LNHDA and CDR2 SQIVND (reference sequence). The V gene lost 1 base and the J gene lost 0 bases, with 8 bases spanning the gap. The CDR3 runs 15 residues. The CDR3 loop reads CASSIGRTSTDTQYF. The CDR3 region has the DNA TGTGCCAGTAGTATAGGCCGGACTAGCACAGATACGCAGTATTTT.

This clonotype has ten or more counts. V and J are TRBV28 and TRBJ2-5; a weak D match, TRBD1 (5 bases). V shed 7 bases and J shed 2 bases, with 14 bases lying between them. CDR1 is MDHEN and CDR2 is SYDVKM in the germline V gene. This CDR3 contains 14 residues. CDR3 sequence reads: CASKGIQPQETQYF. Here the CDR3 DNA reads TGTGCCAGCAAGGGGATACAGCCACAAGAGACCCAGTACTTC. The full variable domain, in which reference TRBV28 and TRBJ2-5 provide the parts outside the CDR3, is DVKVTQSSRYLVKRTGEKVFLECVQDMDHENMFWYRQDPGLGLRLIYFSYDVKMKEKGDIPEGYSVSREKKERFSLILESASTNQTSMYLCASKGIQPQETQYFGPGTRLLVL.

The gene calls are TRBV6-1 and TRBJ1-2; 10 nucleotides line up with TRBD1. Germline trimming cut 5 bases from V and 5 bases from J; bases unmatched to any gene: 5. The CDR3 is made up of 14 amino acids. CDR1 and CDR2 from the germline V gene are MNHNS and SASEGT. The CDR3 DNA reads TGTGCCAGCAGTCCCCGGGACAGGGGATATGGCTACACCTTC. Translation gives CASSPRDRGYGYTF.

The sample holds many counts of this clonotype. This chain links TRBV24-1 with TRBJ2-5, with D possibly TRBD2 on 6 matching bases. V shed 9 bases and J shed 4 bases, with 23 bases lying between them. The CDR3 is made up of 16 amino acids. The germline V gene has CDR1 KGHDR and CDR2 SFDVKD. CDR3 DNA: TGTGCCACCGGGGGGAGCGGAGAACCCCTGGGAGAGACCCAGTACTTC. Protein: CATGGSGEPLGETQYF.

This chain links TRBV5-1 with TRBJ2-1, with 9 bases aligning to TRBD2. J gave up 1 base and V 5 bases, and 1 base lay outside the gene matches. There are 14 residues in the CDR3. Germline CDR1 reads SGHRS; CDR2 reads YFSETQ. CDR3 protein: CASSTSGSYNEQFF. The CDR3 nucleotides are TGCGCCAGCAGTACTAGCGGGTCCTACAATGAGCAGTTCTTC.

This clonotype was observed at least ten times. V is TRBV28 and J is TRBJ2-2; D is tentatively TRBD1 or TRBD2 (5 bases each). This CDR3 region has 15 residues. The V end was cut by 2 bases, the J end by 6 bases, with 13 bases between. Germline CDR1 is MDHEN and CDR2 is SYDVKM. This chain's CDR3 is CASSLIAGDPGELFF. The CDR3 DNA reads TGTGCCAGCAGTTTAATAGCCGGGGACCCCGGGGAGCTGTTTTTT.

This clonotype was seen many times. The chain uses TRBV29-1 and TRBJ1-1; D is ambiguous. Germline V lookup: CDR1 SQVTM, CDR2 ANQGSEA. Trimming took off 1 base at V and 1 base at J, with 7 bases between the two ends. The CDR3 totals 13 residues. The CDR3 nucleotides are TGCAGCGTTGAAGGAGGGAGGAACACTGAAGCTTTCTTT. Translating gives CSVEGGRNTEAFF.

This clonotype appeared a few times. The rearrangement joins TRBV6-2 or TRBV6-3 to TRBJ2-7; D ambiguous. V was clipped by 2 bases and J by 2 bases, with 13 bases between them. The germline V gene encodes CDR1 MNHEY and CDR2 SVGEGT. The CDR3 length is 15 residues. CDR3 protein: CASSYVAGEAYEQYF. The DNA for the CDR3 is TGTGCCAGCAGTTACGTGGCCGGTGAAGCCTACGAGCAGTACTTC.

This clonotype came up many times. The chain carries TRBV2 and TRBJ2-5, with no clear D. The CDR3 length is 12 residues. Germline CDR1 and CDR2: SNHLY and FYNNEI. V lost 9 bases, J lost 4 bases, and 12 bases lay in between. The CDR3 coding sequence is TGTGCCAGTACATGGGGTCGAGAGACCCAGTACTTC. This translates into CASTWGRETQYF. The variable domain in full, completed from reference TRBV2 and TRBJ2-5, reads EPEVTQTPSHQVTQMGQEVILRCVPISNHLYFYWYRQILGQKVEFLVSFYNNEISEKSEIFDDQFSVERPDGSNFTLKIRSTKLEDSAMYFCASTWGRETQYFGPGTRLLVL.

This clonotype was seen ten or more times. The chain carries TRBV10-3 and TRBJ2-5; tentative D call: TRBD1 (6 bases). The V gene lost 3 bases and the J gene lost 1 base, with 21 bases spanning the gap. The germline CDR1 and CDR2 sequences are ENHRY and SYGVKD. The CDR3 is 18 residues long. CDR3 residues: CAISDSIRGHTIQETQYF. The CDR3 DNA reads TGTGCCATCAGTGACTCCATAAGGGGACACACAATCCAAGAGACCCAGTACTTC.

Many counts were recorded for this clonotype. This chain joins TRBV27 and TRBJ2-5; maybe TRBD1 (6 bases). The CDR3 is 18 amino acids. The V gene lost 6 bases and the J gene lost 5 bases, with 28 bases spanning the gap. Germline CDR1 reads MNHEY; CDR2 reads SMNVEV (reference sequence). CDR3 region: CASSLTGRGIRGWETQYF. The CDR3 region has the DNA TGTGCCAGCAGCCTAACCGGCAGGGGCATACGCGGATGGGAGACCCAGTACTTC.